The sequence of this T cell receptor (beta chain) was determined in a study of control samples from healthy donors and cancer patients. The CDR3 covers 16 residues. Trimming stripped 8 bases from V and 3 bases from J, with 22 bases between. Germline CDR1 reads SGHTS; CDR2 reads YDEGEE. Profiled with immunoSEQ multiplex PCR; TCRdb holds only in-frame clones, not every one. The table lists 20,000 to 25,000 clones, 83% of them singletons. The chain combines TRBV5-8 with TRBJ2-3, with D perhaps assigned TRBD1 or TRBD2 (6 bases each). The sequence was obtained from a man in his sixties with head and neck cancer. Sequences were obtained from PBMCs. CDR3 coding DNA: TGTGCCAGTCCCACCCCGCTGGGGGGCCCGACAGATACGCAGTATTTT. It translates to CASPTPLGGPTDTQYF.